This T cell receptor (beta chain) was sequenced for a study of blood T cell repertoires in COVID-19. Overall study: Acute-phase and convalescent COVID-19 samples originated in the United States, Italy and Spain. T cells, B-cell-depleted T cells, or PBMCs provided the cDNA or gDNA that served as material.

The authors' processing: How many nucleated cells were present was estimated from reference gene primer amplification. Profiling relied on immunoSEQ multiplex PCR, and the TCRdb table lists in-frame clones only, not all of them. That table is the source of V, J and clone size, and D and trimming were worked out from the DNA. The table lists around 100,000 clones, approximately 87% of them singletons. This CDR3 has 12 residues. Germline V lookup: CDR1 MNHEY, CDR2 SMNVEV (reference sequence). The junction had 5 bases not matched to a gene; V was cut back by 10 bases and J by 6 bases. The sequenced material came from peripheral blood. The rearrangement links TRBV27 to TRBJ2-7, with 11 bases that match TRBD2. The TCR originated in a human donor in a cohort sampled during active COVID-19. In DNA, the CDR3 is TGTGCCACCCTTCTAGCGGGAGGCGAGCAGTACTTC. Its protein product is CATLLAGGEQYF.